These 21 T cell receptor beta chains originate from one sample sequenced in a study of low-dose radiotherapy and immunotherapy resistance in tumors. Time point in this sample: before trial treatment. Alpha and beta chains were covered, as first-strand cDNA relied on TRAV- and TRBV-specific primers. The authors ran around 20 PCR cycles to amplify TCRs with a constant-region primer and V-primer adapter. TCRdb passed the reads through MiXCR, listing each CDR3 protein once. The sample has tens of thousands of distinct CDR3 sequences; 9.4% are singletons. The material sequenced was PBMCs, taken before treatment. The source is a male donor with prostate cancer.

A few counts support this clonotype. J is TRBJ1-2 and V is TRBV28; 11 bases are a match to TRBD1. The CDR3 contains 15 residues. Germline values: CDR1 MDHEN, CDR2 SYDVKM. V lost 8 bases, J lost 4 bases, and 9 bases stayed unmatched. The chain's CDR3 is CASGPGTGGIYGYTF. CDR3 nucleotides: TGTGCCAGCGGACCCGGGACAGGGGGGATCTATGGCTACACCTTC.

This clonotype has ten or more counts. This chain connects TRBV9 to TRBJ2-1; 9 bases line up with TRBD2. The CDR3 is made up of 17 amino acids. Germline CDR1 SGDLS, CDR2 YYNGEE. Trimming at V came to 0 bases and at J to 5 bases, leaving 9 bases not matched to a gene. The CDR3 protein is CASSVAPGLALDNEQFF. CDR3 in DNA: TGTGCCAGCAGCGTAGCCCCTGGACTAGCGCTAGACAATGAGCAGTTCTTC.

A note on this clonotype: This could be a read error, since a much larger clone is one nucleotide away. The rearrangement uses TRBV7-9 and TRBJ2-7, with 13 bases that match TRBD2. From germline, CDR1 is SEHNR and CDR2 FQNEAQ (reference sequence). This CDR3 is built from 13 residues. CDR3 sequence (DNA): TGTGCCAGCAGCCAAGGGACTAGCGGGACGCGGCACTTC. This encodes CASSQGTSGTRHF.

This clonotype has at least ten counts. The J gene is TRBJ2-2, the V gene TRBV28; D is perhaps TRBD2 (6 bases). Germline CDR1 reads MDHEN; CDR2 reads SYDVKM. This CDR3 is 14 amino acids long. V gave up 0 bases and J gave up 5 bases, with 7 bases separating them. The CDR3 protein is CASSLWGRTGELFF. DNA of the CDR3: TGTGCCAGCAGTTTATGGGGGAGGACCGGGGAGCTGTTTTTT.

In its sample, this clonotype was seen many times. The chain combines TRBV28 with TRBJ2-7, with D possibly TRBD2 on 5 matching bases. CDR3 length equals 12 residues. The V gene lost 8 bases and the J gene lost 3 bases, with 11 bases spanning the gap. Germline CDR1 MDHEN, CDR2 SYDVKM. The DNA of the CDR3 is TGTGCCAGCGCCCTGGGAGACTACGAGCAGTACTTC. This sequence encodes CASALGDYEQYF.

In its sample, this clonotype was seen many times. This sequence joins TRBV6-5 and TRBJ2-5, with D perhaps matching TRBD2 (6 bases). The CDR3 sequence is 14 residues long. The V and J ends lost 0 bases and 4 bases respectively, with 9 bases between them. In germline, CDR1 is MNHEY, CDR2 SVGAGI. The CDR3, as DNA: TGTGCCAGCAGTTACTCGTCCGGGGGAGAGACCCAGTACTTC. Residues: CASSYSSGGETQYF.

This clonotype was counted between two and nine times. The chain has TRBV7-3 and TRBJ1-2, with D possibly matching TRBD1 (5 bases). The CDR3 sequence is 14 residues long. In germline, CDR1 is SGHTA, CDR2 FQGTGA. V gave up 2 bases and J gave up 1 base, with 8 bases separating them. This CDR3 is CASSLGGVNYGYTF. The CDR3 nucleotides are TGTGCCAGCAGCTTAGGGGGGGTTAACTATGGCTACACCTTC.

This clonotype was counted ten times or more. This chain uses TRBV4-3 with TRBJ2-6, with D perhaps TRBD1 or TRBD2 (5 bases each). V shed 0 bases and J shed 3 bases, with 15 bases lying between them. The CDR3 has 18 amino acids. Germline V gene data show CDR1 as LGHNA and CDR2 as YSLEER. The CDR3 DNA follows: TGCGCCAGCAGCCAAGATGAGGGGAAGCGGTTTGGGGCCAACGTCCTGACTTTC. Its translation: CASSQDEGKRFGANVLTF.

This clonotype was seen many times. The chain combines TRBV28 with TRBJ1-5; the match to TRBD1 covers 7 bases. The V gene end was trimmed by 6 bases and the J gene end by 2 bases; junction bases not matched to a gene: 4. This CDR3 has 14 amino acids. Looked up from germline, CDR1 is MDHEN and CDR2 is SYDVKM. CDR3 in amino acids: CASSAGQGNQPQHF. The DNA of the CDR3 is TGTGCCAGCAGCGCCGGACAGGGCAATCAGCCCCAGCATTTT.

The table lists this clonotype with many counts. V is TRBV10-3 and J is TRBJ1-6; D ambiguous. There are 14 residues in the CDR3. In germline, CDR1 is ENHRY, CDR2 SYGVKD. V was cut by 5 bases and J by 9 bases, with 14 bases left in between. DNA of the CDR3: TGTGCCATCAGTAACCGCGGAGCGGGTTCACCCCTCCACTTT. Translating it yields CAISNRGAGSPLHF.

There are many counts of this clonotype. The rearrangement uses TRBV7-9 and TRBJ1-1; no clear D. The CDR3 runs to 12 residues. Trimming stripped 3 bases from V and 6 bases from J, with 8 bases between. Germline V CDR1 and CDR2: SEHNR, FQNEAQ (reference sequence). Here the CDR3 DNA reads TGTGCCAGCAGCTTGGGAGGTTCTGAAGCTTTCTTT. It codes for CASSLGGSEAFF.

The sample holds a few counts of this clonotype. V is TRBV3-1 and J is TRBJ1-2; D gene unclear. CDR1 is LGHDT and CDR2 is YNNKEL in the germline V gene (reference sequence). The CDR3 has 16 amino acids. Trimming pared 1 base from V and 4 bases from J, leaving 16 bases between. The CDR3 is CASSQGLGSGGYGYTF. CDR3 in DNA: TGTGCCAGCAGCCAAGGCCTCGGGTCCGGTGGCTATGGCTACACCTTC.

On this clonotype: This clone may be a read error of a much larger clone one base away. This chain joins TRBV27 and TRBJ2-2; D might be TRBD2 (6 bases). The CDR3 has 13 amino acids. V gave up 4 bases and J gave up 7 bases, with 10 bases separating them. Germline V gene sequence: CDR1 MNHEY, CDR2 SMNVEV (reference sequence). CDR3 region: CASSYGSFGELFF. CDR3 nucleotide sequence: TGTGCCAGCAGTTACGGGAGTTTCGGGGAGCTGTTTTTT.

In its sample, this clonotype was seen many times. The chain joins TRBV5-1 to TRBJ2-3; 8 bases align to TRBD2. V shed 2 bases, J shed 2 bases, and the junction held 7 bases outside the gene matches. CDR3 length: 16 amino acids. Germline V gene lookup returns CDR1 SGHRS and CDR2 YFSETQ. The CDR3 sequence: CASSLTGGSFTDTQYF. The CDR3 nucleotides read TGCGCCAGCAGCTTAACGGGGGGGTCGTTCACAGATACGCAGTATTTT.

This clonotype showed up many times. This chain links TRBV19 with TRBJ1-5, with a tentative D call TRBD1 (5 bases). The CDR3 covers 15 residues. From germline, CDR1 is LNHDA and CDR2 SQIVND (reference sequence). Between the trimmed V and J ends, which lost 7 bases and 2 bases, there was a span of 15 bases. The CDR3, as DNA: TGTGCCAGTAAGGTTGGGGCTTTGGGCAATCAGCCCCAGCATTTT. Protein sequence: CASKVGALGNQPQHF.

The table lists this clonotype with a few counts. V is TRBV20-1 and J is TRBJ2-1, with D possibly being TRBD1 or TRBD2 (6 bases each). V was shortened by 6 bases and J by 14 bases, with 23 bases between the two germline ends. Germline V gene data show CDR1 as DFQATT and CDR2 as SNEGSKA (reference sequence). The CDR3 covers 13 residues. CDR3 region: CSAANQGFAGKFF. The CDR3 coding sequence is TGCAGTGCGGCGAACCAGGGGTTCGCGGGAAAGTTCTTC.

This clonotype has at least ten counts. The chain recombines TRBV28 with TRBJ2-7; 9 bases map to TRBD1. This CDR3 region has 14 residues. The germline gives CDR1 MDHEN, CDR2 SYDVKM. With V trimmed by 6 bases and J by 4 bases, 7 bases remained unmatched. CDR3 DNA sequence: TGTGCCAGCAGGGCCGGGACAGGGTTGTACGAGCAGTACTTC. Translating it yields CASRAGTGLYEQYF.

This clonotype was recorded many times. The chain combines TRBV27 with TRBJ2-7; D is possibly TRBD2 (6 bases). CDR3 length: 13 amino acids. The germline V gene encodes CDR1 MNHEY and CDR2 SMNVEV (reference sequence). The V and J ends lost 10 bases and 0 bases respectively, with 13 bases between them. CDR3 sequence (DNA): TGTGCCACCCGGCGCGGGACCTCCTACGAGCAGTACTTC. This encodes CATRRGTSYEQYF.

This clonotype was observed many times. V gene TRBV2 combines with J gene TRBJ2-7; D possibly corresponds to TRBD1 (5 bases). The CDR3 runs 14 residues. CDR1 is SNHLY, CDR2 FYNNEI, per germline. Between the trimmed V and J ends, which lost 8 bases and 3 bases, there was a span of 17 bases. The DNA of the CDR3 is TGTGCCAGCCGAGCCAGGGCTCCGCGCTACGAGCAGTACTTC. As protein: CASRARAPRYEQYF. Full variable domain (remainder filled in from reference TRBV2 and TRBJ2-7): EPEVTQTPSHQVTQMGQEVILRCVPISNHLYFYWYRQILGQKVEFLVSFYNNEISEKSEIFDDQFSVERPDGSNFTLKIRSTKLEDSAMYFCASRARAPRYEQYFGPGTRLTVT.

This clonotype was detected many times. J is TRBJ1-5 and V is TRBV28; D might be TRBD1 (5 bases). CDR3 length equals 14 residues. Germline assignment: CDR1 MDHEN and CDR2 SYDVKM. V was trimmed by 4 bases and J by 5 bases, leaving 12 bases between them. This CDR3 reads CASSSGLGHQPQHF. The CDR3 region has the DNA TGTGCCAGCAGTTCGGGCTTGGGGCATCAGCCCCAGCATTTT.

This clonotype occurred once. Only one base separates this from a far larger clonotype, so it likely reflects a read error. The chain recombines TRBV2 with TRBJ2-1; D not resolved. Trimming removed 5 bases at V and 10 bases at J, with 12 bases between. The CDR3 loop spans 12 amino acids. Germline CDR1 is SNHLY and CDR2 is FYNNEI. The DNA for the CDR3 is TGTGCCAGCAGTACCAATTCCTACGAGCAGTTCTTC. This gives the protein CASSTNSYEQFF.